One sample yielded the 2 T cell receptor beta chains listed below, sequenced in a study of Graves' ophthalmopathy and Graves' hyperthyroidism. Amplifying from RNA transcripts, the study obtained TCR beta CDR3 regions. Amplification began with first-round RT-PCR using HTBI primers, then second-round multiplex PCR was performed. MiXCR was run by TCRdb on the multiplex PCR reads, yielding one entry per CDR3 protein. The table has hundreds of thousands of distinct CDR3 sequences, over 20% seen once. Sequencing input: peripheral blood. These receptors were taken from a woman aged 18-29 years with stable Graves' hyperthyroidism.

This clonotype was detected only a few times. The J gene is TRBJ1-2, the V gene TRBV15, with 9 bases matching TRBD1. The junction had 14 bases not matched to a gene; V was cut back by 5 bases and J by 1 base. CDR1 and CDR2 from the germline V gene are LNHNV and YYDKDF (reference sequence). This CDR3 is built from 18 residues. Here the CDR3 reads CATSRRGQGAISNYGYTF. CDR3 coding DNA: TGTGCCACCAGCCGGCGGGGACAGGGTGCTATAAGTAACTATGGCTACACCTTC.

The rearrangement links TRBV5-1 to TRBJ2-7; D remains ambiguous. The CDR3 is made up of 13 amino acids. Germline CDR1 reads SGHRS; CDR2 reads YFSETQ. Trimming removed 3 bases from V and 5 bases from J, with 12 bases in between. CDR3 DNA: TGCGCCAGCAGCTGGCCCCGGACGGACGAGCAGTACTTC. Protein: CASSWPRTDEQYF.